This T cell receptor (beta chain) was observed in a study of human T cells and chemical hapten exposure. Study in general: Patients received weekly diphenylcyclopropenone doses to the scalp throughout the approximately 25-week study.

The study's library attached unique molecular identifiers to single cDNA molecules. TCRdb redid the calling of the RACE reads with MiXCR, one entry per CDR3 protein. The sample consists of 85,000 or so distinct CDR3 sequences, roughly 10% of them appearing once. This clonotype was recorded a few times. The CDR3 has 17 amino acids. V was cut by 6 bases and J by 5 bases, with 26 bases left in between. From germline, CDR1 is SQVTM and CDR2 ANQGSEA. Noted time point: patch test 1, 2 weeks after DPC sensitization. The sample's treatment: therapeutic diphenylcyclopropenone sensitization with weekly scalp DPC. From whole blood left unfractionated, total RNA was extracted.

The rearrangement uses TRBV29-1 and TRBJ2-1; the D gene is possibly TRBD2 (10 bases). The source was whole blood, collected in connection with sensitization to the hapten diphenylcyclopropenone (DPC). The clonotype comes from a woman aged 50 to 65 with alopecia areata. Some clones in this sample may be carry-over from other donors' samples. CDR3 nucleotides: TGCAGCGTACAGGGGGCAAAGCGGGAGGGCCTAGACAATGAGCAGTTCTTC. Translated: CSVQGAKREGLDNEQFF.